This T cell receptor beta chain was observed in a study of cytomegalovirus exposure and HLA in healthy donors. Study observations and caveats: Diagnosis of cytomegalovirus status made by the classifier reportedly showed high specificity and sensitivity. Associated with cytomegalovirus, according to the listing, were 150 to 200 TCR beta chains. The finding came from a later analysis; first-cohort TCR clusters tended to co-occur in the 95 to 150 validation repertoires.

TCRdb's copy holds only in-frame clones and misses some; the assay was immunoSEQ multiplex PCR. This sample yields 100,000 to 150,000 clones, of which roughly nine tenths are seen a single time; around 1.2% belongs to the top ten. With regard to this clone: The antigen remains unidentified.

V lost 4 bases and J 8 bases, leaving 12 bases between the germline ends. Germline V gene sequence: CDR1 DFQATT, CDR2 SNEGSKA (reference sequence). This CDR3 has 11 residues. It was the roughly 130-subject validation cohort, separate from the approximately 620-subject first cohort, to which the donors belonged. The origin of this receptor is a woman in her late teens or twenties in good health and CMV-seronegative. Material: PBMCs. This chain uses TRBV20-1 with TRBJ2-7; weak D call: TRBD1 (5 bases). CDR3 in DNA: TGCAGTGCTACAGGGTCTGACAAGCAGTACTTC. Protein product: CSATGSDKQYF.